This TCR beta chain stems from a study of T cell repertoires in cytomegalovirus infection. Study summary: HLA-B-restricted CMV epitopes that are well studied, plus recently identified HLA-C-restricted ones, were used by the study. Evidence of both CMV infection and a matching HLA type came from public TCR beta signatures.

Germline lookup yields CDR1 SGHVS and CDR2 FQNEAQ. CDR3 length: 16 amino acids. Trimming shortened V by 0 bases and J by 8 bases, and 17 bases separated the two germline ends. Turning to this clonotype: Antigen: not known.

Study-level results: The study identified carriers of CMV plus the relevant HLA from cumulative public TCR beta family frequency. Clonotypes of TCR beta that were HLA-C-restricted and CMV-specific dominated the ex vivo response.

TCRdb re-derived calls from the reads in MiXCR, one entry per CDR3 protein. This table has under 300,000 distinct CDR3 sequences, under 25% appearing once. This receptor was taken from a human donor in good health (CMV status not recorded). Some clones in this sample may be carry-over from other donors' samples. The sample here was cultured PBMCs, taken from culture after CMV antigen stimulation. This chain joins TRBV7-8 and TRBJ2-1; TRBD2 might be the D (6 bases). The CDR3 region is CASSLAHLMTRDEQFF. The DNA of the CDR3 is TGTGCCAGCAGCTTAGCGCACTTAATGACTAGAGATGAGCAGTTCTTC.